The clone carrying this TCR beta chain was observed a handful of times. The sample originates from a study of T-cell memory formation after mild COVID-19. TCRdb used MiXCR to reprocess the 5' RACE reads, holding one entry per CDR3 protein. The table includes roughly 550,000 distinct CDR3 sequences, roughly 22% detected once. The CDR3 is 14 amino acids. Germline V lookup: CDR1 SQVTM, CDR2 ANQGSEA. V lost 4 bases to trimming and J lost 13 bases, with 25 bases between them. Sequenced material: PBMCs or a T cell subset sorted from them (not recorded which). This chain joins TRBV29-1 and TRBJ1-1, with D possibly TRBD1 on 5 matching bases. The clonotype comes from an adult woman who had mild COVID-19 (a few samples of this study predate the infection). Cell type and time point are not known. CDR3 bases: TGCAGCGTTGGGTTCCGGGGGTTAGAGGCTGAGGATTTCTTT. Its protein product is CSVGFRGLEAEDFF.